This TCR beta chain was retrieved from a study of shared clonotypes between healthy human individuals. Study findings and constraints: Against clonotypes common to all four donors, non-shared ones had lower generation probabilities.

Trimming cost V 5 bases and J 7 bases, with 17 bases left between them. From germline, CDR1 is SEHNR and CDR2 FQNEAQ (reference sequence). The length of the CDR3 is 15 residues. Investigators divided CD4+ cells into CD45RA+ naive and CD45RA-negative memory subsets. Sequencing used immunoSEQ multiplex PCR; TCRdb keeps in-frame clones, though not all of them. The sample has 2 million to 3 million clones, roughly 93% seen once. On this clone itself: As yet, its antigen is unknown.

This clonotype was obtained from a man between 18 and 29 years old in good health. Some clones in this sample may be carry-over from other donors' samples. The sequenced sample was naive CD4+ T cells from PBMCs. As to subset: CD45RA+ positively selected. V usage is TRBV7-9 and J usage is TRBJ1-4, with a weak D call TRBD1 (6 bases). The CDR3 DNA is TGTGCCAGCAGCCGCGGGGACACTGCAGCTGAAAAACTGTTTTTT. This translates into CASSRGDTAAEKLFF.